Many counts were recorded for the clone carrying this T cell receptor beta chain. Its target is not known. The data originate from a study of T cells in Graves' hyperthyroidism and ophthalmopathy. Findings and caveats of the study: Ophthalmopathy stood apart from stable hyperthyroidism in a 13 V-J model.

The CDR3 regions of TCR beta were amplified from RNA transcripts. Primed by the HTBI set, a first-round RT-PCR was run on the TCR CDR3. TCRdb called the multiplex PCR reads again in MiXCR, with one record for every CDR3 protein. This sample has about 520,000 distinct CDR3 sequences; around 22% occur once, and the top ten carry over 9%. Germline CDR1 MNHGY, CDR2 SAAAGT. The CDR3 runs to 15 residues. With 6 bases removed from V and 0 bases from J, the gap between germline ends came to 14 bases. The source of this sequence is a woman aged 25 to 39 with Graves' ophthalmopathy. The chain uses TRBV6-8 and TRBJ1-1, with D tentatively TRBD1 (5 bases). The source material was blood. The CDR3 DNA reads TGTGCCAGCAGCGTCGGGACGGGCATGAACACTGAAGCTTTCTTT. Translating it yields CASSVGTGMNTEAFF.